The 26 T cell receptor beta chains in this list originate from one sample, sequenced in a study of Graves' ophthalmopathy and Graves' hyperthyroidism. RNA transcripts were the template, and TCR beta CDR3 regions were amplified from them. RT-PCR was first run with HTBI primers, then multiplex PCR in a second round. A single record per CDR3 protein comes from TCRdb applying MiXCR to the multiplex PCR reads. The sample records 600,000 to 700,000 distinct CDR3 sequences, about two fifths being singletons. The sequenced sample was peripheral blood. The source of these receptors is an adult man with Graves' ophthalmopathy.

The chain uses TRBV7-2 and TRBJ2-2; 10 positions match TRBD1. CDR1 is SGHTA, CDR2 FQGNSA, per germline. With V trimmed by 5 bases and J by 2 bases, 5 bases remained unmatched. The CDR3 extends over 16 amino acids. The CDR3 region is CASSQGTGANTGELFF. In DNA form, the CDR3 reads TGTGCCAGCAGCCAAGGGACAGGGGCCAACACCGGGGAGCTGTTTTTT.

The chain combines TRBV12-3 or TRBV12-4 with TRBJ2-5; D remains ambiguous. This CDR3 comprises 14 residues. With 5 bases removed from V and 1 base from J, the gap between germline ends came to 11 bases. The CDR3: CASSLRPGQETQYF. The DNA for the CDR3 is TGTGCCAGCAGTCTCCGGCCTGGCCAAGAGACCCAGTACTTC.

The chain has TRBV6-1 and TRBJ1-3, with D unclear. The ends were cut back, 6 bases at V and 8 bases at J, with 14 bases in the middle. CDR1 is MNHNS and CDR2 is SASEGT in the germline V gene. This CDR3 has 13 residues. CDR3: CASSRTEEDTIYF. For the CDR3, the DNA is TGTGCCAGCAGCCGGACCGAGGAGGACACCATATATTTT.

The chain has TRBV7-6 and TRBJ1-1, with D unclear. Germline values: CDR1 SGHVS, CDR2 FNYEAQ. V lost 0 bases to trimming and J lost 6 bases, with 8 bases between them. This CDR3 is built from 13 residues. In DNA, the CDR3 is TGTGCCAGCAGCTTAGCGCATCGGCCTGAAGCTTTCTTT. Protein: CASSLAHRPEAFF.

The DNA of the CDR3 is TGTGCCAGCAGCTTAGCCGGACAGCGGCCCCAGCATTTT. Its protein product is CASSLAGQRPQHF. The chain carries TRBV7-2 and TRBJ1-5; the D gene is possibly TRBD1 (6 bases). The CDR3 contains 13 residues. V shed 0 bases and J shed 9 bases, with 9 bases lying between them. Germline values: CDR1 SGHTA, CDR2 FQGNSA.

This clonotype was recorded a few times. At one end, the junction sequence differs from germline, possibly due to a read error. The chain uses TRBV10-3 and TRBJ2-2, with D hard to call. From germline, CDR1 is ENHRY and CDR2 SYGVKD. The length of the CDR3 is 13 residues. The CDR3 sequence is CASSYPTTGELFF. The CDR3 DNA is TGTGCCAGCAGTTACCCTACAACCGGGGAGCTGTTTTTT.

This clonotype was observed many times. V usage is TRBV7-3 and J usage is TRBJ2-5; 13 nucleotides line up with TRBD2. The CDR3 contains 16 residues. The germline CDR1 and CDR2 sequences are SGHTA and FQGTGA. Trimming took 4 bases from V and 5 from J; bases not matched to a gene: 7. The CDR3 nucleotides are TGTGCCAGCAGCTCCGGACTAGCGGGAGAGCATGAGACCCAGTACTTC. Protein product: CASSSGLAGEHETQYF.

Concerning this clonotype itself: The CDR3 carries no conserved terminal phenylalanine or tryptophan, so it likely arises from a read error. The CDR3 coding sequence is TGTGCCAGCAGTTTTCGCAGGGTTGGGGAGACCCAGTACTAC. Amino acid sequence: CASSFRRVGETQYY. The V and J genes are TRBV6-1 and TRBJ2-5; the D gene is possibly TRBD1 (5 bases). The V gene lost 5 bases and the J gene lost 5 bases, with 15 bases spanning the gap. The CDR3 length is 14 residues. Germline CDR1 is MNHNS and CDR2 is SASEGT.

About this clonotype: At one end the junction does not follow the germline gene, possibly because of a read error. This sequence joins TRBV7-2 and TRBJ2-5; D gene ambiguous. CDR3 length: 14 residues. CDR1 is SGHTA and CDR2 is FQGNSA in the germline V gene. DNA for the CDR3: TGTGCCAGCAGCTTGCGGCCCAGCCAAGAGATCCAGTACTTC. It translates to CASSLRPSQEIQYF.

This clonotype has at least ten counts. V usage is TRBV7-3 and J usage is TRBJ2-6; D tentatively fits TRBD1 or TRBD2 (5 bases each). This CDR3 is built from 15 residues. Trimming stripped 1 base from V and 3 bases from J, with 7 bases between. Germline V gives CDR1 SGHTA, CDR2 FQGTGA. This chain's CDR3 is CASSLMGDGANVLTF. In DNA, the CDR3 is TGTGCCAGCAGCTTAATGGGGGATGGGGCCAACGTCCTGACTTTC.

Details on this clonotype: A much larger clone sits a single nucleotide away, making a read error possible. CDR3 sequence: CAGSTRTGFGYEQYF. CDR3 coding DNA: TGTGCCGGCAGTACCCGGACAGGGTTCGGCTACGAGCAGTACTTC. The chain uses TRBV12-3 or TRBV12-4 and TRBJ2-7, with 8 bases matching TRBD1. The CDR3 covers 15 residues.

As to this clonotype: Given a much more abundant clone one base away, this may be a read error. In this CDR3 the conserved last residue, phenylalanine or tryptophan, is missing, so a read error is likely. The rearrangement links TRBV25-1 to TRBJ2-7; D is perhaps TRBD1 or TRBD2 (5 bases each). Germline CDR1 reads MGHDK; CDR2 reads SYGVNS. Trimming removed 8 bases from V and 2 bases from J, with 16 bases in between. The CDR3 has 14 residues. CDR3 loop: CASGVGEGTYEQYS. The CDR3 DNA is TGTGCCAGCGGGGTGGGGGAAGGAACCTACGAGCAGTACTCC.

This CDR3 is CASSTDLGASYEQYF. The DNA for the CDR3 is TGTGCCAGCAGCACCGACTTGGGGGCCTCCTACGAGCAGTACTTC. This rearrangement joins TRBV7-9 to TRBJ2-7; a possible D gene is TRBD1 (6 bases). Germline values: CDR1 SEHNR, CDR2 FQNEAQ (reference sequence). The CDR3 runs to 15 residues. V was cut by 5 bases and J by 0 bases, with 14 bases left in between.

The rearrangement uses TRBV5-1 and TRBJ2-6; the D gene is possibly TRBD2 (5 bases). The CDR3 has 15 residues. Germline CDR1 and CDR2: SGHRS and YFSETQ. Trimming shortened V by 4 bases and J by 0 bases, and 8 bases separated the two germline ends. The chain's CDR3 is CASSGGISGANVLTF. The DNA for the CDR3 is TGCGCCAGCAGCGGAGGTATCTCTGGGGCCAACGTCCTGACTTTC. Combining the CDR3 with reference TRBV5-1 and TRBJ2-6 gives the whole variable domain KAGVTQTPRYLIKTRGQQVTLSCSPISGHRSVSWYQQTPGQGLQFLFEYFSETQRNKGNFPGRFSGRQFSNSRSEMNVSTLELGDSALYLCASSGGISGANVLTFGAGSRLTVL.

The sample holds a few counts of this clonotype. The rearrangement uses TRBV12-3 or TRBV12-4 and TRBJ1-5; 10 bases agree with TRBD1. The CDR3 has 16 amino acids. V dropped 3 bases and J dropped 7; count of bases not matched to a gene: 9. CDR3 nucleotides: TGTGCCAGCAGTTTGGGGGACAGGGGCCTCGAACAGCCCCAGCATTTT. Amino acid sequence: CASSLGDRGLEQPQHF.

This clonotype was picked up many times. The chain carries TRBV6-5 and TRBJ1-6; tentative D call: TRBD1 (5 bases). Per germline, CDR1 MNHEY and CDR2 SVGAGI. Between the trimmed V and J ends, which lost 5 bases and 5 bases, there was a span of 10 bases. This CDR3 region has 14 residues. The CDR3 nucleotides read TGTGCCAGCAGTGACGCAGGGAATAATTCACCCCTCCACTTT. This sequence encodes CASSDAGNNSPLHF.

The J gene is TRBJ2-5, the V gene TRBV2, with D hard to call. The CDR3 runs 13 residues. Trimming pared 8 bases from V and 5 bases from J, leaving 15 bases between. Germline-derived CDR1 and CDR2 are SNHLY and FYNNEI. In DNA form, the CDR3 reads TGTGCCAGCTCACCCGTAAGGGCTGAGACCCAGTACTTC. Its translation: CASSPVRAETQYF.

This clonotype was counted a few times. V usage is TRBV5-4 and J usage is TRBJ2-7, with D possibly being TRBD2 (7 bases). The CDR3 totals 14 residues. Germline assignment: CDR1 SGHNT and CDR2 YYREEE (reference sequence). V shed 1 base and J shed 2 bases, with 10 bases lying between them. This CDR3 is CASSLRGAPYEQYF. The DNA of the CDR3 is TGTGCCAGCAGCTTGCGGGGGGCCCCCTACGAGCAGTACTTC.

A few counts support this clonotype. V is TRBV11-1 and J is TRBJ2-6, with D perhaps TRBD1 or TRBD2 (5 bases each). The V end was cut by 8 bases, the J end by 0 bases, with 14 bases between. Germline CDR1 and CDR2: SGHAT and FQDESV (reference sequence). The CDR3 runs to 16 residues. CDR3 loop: CASCPGRFSGANVLTF. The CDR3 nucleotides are TGTGCCAGCTGCCCGGGACGGTTCTCTGGGGCCAACGTCCTGACTTTC.

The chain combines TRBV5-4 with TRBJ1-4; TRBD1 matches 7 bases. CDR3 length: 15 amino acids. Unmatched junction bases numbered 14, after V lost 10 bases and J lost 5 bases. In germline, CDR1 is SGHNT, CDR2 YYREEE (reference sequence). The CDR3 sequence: CAWALMTGMNEKLFF. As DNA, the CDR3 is TGTGCCTGGGCACTCATGACAGGGATGAATGAAAAACTGTTTTTT.

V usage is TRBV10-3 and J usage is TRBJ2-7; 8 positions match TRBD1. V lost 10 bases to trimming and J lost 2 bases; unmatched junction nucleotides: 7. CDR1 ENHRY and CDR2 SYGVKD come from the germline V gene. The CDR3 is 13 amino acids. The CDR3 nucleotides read TGTGCCAGCGAGGGACAGGCAACCTACGAGCAGTACTTC. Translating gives CASEGQATYEQYF.

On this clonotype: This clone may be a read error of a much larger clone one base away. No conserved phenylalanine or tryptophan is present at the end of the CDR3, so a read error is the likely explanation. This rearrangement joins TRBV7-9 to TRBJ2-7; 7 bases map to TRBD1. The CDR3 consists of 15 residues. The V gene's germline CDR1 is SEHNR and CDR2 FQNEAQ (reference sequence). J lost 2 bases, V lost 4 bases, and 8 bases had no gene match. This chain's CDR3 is CASSSHGTAPYEQYC. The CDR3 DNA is TGTGCCAGCAGCTCACACGGGACAGCTCCCTACGAGCAGTACTGC.

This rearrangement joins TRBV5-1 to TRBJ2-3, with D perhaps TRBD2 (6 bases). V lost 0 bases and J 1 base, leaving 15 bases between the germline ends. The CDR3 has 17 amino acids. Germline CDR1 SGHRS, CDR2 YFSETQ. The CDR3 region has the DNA TGCGCCAGCAGCTTGGCTCGTCGGCGGGGCGGCACAGATACGCAGTATTTT. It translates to CASSLARRRGGTDTQYF.

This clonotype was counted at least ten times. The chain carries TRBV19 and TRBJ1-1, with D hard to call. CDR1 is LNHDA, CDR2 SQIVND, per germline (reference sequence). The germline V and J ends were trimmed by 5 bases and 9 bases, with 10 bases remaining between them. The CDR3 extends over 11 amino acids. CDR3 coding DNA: TGTGCCAGTAGTGCCGGTCCCCAAGCTTTCTTT. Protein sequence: CASSAGPQAFF.

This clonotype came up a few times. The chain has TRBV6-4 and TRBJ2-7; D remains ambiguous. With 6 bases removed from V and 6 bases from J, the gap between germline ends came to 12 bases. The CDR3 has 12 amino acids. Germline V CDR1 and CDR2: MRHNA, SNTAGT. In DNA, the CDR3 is TGTGCCAGCAGGGTAGTCCGGGCCGAGCAGTACTTC. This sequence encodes CASRVVRAEQYF.

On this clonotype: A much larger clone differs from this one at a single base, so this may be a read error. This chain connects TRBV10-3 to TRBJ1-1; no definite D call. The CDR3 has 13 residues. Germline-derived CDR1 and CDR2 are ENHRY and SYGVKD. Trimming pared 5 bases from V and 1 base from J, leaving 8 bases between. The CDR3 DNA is TGTGCCATCAGTAAAGTTTCGAACACTGAAGCTTTCTTT. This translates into CAISKVSNTEAFF.